Following are 27 T cell receptor beta chains from one sample sequenced in a study of blood T cell repertoires in COVID-19. Profiled with immunoSEQ multiplex PCR; TCRdb holds only in-frame clones, not every one. This table holds roughly 280,000 clones, approximately 90% found once. The material sequenced was PBMCs or T cells enriched from blood (not recorded which). Receptors originate from a woman between 18 and 29 years old who had recovered from COVID-19.

This clone was counted a few times. J is TRBJ1-1 and V is TRBV3-1 (or the pseudogene TRBV3-2); D may be TRBD1 (6 bases). The CDR3 consists of 14 residues. Germline V lookup: CDR1 LGHDT, CDR2 YNNKEL (reference sequence). The germline V and J ends were trimmed by 3 bases and 5 bases, with 13 bases remaining between them. CDR3 amino acids: CASSHTGRWTEAFF. The CDR3 DNA reads as TGTGCCAGCAGCCACACAGGGCGATGGACTGAAGCTTTCTTT.

The chain employs TRBV6-6 and TRBJ1-2; no reliable D call. This CDR3 comprises 13 residues. CDR1 is MNHNY and CDR2 is SVGAGI in the germline V gene (reference sequence). Trimming cost V 7 bases and J 4 bases, with 13 bases left between them. The CDR3 coding sequence is TGTGCCAGCAAAGGAGAGTCTGGCTATGGCTACACCTTC. This gives the protein CASKGESGYGYTF.

The rearrangement uses TRBV6-4 and TRBJ1-6; perhaps TRBD1 as D (5 bases). Germline V gene data show CDR1 as MRHNA and CDR2 as SNTAGT. This CDR3 contains 14 residues. V was clipped by 1 base and J by 8 bases, with 9 bases between them. The CDR3 DNA is TGTGCCAGCAGTGACTTAGGGGCGGATTCACCCCTCCACTTT. This sequence encodes CASSDLGADSPLHF.

This CDR3 reads CASSPALAELTYEQYF. CDR3 nucleotides: TGTGCCAGCAGCCCCGCTCTAGCGGAACTTACCTACGAGCAGTACTTC. V gene TRBV9 combines with J gene TRBJ2-7; 7 bases match TRBD2. CDR1 SGDLS and CDR2 YYNGEE come from the germline V gene. The J segment lost 2 bases and the V segment lost 4 bases, leaving 12 bases of the junction unmatched. CDR3 length: 16 residues.

This chain links TRBV11-3 with TRBJ2-3, with D perhaps matching TRBD2 (7 bases). V was trimmed by 3 bases and J by 2 bases, leaving 12 bases between them. This CDR3 is built from 15 residues. From germline, CDR1 is SGHNT and CDR2 YENEEA. The CDR3 region is CASSFGGAITDTQYF. Written as DNA, the CDR3 is TGTGCCAGCAGCTTTGGGGGGGCGATCACAGATACGCAGTATTTT.

The CDR3 coding sequence is TGTGCCAGCAGCTTGACAGGGGGCACTGAAGCTTTCTTT. Its protein product is CASSLTGGTEAFF. J is TRBJ1-1 and V is TRBV5-8; 8 nucleotides line up with TRBD1. Germline trimming cut 1 base from V and 4 bases from J; bases unmatched to any gene: 0. Germline CDR1 is SGHTS and CDR2 is YDEGEE. CDR3 length equals 13 residues.

The genes are TRBV5-1 and TRBJ1-6; 11 nucleotides line up with TRBD1. The CDR3 has 16 residues. Trimming at V came to 4 bases and at J to 7 bases, leaving 7 bases not matched to a gene. Germline CDR1 and CDR2: SGHRS and YFSETQ. The CDR3 here is CASSQGTGGWNSPLHF. For the CDR3, the DNA is TGCGCCAGCAGCCAGGGGACAGGGGGATGGAATTCACCCCTCCACTTT.

V and J are TRBV3-1 (or the pseudogene TRBV3-2) and TRBJ2-1; 8 bases agree with TRBD2. The trim removed 1 base at V and 0 bases at J, leaving 2 bases unmatched. The CDR3 runs 16 residues. Per germline, CDR1 LGHDT and CDR2 YNNKEL (reference sequence). The CDR3 DNA sequence: TGTGCCAGCAGCCAAGCCGGGACTAGCTCCTACAATGAGCAGTTCTTC. Translating it yields CASSQAGTSSYNEQFF.

The chain employs TRBV5-4 and TRBJ1-2; 7 nucleotides line up with TRBD1. With 4 bases clipped from V and 0 bases from J, the junction kept 3 bases outside the gene matches. CDR1 SGHNT and CDR2 YYREEE come from the germline V gene (reference sequence). This CDR3 contains 14 residues. CDR3 sequence: CASSPDRSNYGYTF. In nucleotides, the CDR3 is TGTGCCAGCAGCCCGGACAGGTCTAACTATGGCTACACCTTC.

This chain joins TRBV9 and TRBJ2-1; no clear D gene. Trimming shortened V by 0 bases and J by 0 bases, and 10 bases separated the two germline ends. The CDR3 loop spans 16 amino acids. Per germline, CDR1 SGDLS and CDR2 YYNGEE. The CDR3 DNA follows: TGTGCCAGCAGCGTAGAGCCAGGCGCCTCCTACAATGAGCAGTTCTTC. Translating gives CASSVEPGASYNEQFF.

The chain links TRBV3-1 (or the pseudogene TRBV3-2) to TRBJ1-2; 7 bases match TRBD1. CDR1 is LGHDT and CDR2 is YNNKEL in the germline V gene (reference sequence). V lost 2 bases to trimming and J lost 4 bases; unmatched junction nucleotides: 13. The CDR3 contains 17 residues. DNA for the CDR3: TGTGCCAGCAGCCAAACAGGGACAGTTAGTGATAGCTATGGCTACACCTTC. Protein sequence: CASSQTGTVSDSYGYTF.

This clone came up a few times. This chain links TRBV28 with TRBJ2-7; weak D call: TRBD2 (7 bases). From germline, CDR1 is MDHEN and CDR2 SYDVKM. V gave up 7 bases and J gave up 5 bases, with 18 bases separating them. There are 14 residues in the CDR3. CDR3 protein: CASTIMEGGNEQYF. CDR3 coding DNA: TGTGCCAGCACTATAATGGAGGGGGGGAACGAGCAGTACTTC.

This rearrangement joins TRBV18 to TRBJ1-5, with 9 bases lining up with TRBD1. Trimming removed 4 bases from V and 4 bases from J; junction bases left unmatched: 5. Germline V gene sequence: CDR1 KGHSH, CDR2 LQKENI. This CDR3 has 15 amino acids. Here the CDR3 DNA reads TGTGCCAGCTCACAGGGGACAGGGAATAATCAGCCCCAGCATTTT. It specifies CASSQGTGNNQPQHF.

This chain uses TRBV11-2 with TRBJ2-2, with D perhaps TRBD1 (5 bases). The CDR3 covers 14 residues. Between the trimmed V and J ends, which lost 5 bases and 3 bases, there was a span of 10 bases. CDR1 SGHAT and CDR2 FQNNGV come from the germline V gene. CDR3 nucleotide sequence: TGTGCCAGCAGCCTTCCAGGGTACACCGGGGAGCTGTTTTTT. Encoded protein: CASSLPGYTGELFF.

The chain couples TRBV21-1 to TRBJ1-1; the table gives TRBD1 as D, unverified against the DNA. TRBV21-1 is an annotated pseudogene. This CDR3 has 18 residues. The CDR3 is CASSKGVRHGQRNTEAFF. For the CDR3, the DNA is TGTGCCAGCAGCAAAGGGGTCCGGCACGGACAAAGAAACACTGAAGCTTTCTTT.

The chain has TRBV24-1 and TRBJ1-2, with unresolved D. Germline CDR1 and CDR2: KGHDR and SFDVKD. This CDR3 contains 14 residues. The V and J ends lost 3 bases and 4 bases respectively, with 11 bases between them. CDR3 DNA sequence: TGTGCCACCAGTGATGGAGAGAACCTCTATGGCTACACCTTC. Protein sequence: CATSDGENLYGYTF.

The gene calls are TRBV5-1 and TRBJ1-1; D gene unclear. Between the trimmed V and J ends, which lost 3 bases and 1 base, there was a span of 13 bases. Germline V gives CDR1 SGHRS, CDR2 YFSETQ. The CDR3 has 15 residues. The CDR3 spells CASSSRSVGNTEAFF. CDR3 DNA: TGCGCCAGCAGCTCTAGGTCCGTAGGGAACACTGAAGCTTTCTTT.

The chain is built from TRBV12-3 or TRBV12-4 and TRBJ1-1, with D possibly TRBD1 on 6 matching bases. The CDR3 length is 13 residues. The germline V and J ends were trimmed by 6 bases and 3 bases, with 11 bases remaining between them. The CDR3 DNA follows: TGTGCCAGCAGCCCAGGGGTGTACACTGAAGCTTTCTTT. Protein sequence: CASSPGVYTEAFF.

This chain uses TRBV7-9 with TRBJ1-1, with 8 nucleotides matching TRBD1. Germline V lookup: CDR1 SEHNR, CDR2 FQNEAQ (reference sequence). The CDR3 loop spans 14 amino acids. J gave up 11 bases and V 0 bases, and 8 bases lay outside the gene matches. This CDR3 is CASSLAGQVLQAFF. CDR3 DNA sequence: TGTGCCAGCAGCTTAGCGGGACAGGTGCTACAGGCTTTCTTT.

The chain combines TRBV6-5 with TRBJ2-1; TRBD1 matches at 9 bases. V dropped 5 bases and J dropped 3; count of bases not matched to a gene: 2. The CDR3 loop spans 14 amino acids. The germline V gene has CDR1 MNHEY and CDR2 SVGAGI. CDR3 sequence (DNA): TGTGCCAGCAGTCCGGGACAGGGCTACAATGAGCAGTTCTTC. As protein: CASSPGQGYNEQFF.

A word on this clone: Other DNA sequences in this sample translate to the same CDR3. V and J are TRBV5-1 and TRBJ2-5; TRBD2 aligns across 9 bases. Germline V lookup: CDR1 SGHRS, CDR2 YFSETQ. This CDR3 comprises 15 residues. Trimming at V came to 0 bases and at J to 2 bases, leaving 2 bases not matched to a gene. The CDR3 here is CASSLVAGGQETQYF. The CDR3 nucleotides are TGCGCCAGCAGCTTGGTGGCGGGGGGGCAAGAGACCCAGTACTTC.

The chain links TRBV5-5 to TRBJ2-4; 9 positions agree with TRBD1. Germline assignment: CDR1 SGHKS and CDR2 YYEKEE (reference sequence). V lost 4 bases, J lost 0 bases, and 14 bases stayed unmatched. The CDR3 has 19 residues. The CDR3 sequence is CASSRTTYRDRVAKNIQYF. The CDR3 region has the DNA TGTGCCAGCAGCCGGACCACCTACCGGGACAGGGTAGCCAAAAACATTCAGTACTTC.

This clone appeared a single time. Other DNA sequences in the sample encode the same CDR3. V usage is TRBV19 and J usage is TRBJ2-7, with 7 bases matching TRBD1. The CDR3 consists of 14 residues. Germline V CDR1 and CDR2: LNHDA, SQIVND (reference sequence). The V gene end was trimmed by 2 bases and the J gene end by 5 bases; junction bases not matched to a gene: 6. DNA for the CDR3: TGTGCCAGTAGTATACGAGACAGGGACGACGAGCAGTACTTC. This translates into CASSIRDRDDEQYF.

This clone was seen only a few times. This rearrangement joins TRBV19 to TRBJ1-2, with TRBD1 matching 8 bases. Unmatched junction bases numbered 5, after V lost 5 bases and J lost 3 bases. This CDR3 is built from 14 residues. From germline, CDR1 is LNHDA and CDR2 SQIVND (reference sequence). CDR3 residues: CASSDRGLYYGYTF. CDR3 nucleotide sequence: TGTGCCAGTAGTGACAGGGGACTCTACTATGGCTACACCTTC.

The genes are TRBV9 and TRBJ2-7; 10 bases are shared with TRBD2. After removal of 4 bases from V and 2 bases from J, the junction contained 6 bases not matched to a gene. This CDR3 spans 15 amino acids. The germline V gene encodes CDR1 SGDLS and CDR2 YYNGEE. The CDR3 bases are TGTGCCAGCAGCTCTAGCGGGGGACCCACCTACGAGCAGTACTTC. This codes for CASSSSGGPTYEQYF.

The CDR3 loop is CASSQVTGVSYGYTF. Here the CDR3 DNA reads TGTGCCAGCAGCCAAGTCACAGGGGTCAGCTATGGCTACACCTTC. This chain joins TRBV4-2 and TRBJ1-2; TRBD1 matches at 7 bases. Germline assignment: CDR1 LGHNA and CDR2 YNFKEQ. This CDR3 contains 15 residues. The V gene end was trimmed by 1 base and the J gene end by 4 bases; junction bases not matched to a gene: 6.

The genes are TRBV28 and TRBJ2-4; 13 nucleotides agree with TRBD2. With 6 bases clipped from V and 0 bases from J, the junction kept 8 bases outside the gene matches. In germline, CDR1 is MDHEN, CDR2 SYDVKM. The CDR3 is made up of 18 amino acids. CDR3 protein: CASRRLAGGKVAKNIQYF. DNA for the CDR3: TGTGCCAGCAGGCGACTAGCGGGGGGCAAAGTAGCCAAAAACATTCAGTACTTC.